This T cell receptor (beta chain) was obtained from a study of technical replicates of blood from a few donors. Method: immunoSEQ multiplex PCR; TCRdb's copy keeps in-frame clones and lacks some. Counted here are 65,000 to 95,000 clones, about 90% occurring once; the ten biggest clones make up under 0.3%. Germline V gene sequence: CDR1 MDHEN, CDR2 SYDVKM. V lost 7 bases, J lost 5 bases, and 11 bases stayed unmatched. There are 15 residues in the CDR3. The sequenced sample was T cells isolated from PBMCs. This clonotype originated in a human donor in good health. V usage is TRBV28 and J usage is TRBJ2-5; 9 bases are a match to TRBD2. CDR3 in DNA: TGTGCCAGCACTCGGGCTAGCGGGACCAGGGAGACCCAGTACTTC. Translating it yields CASTRASGTRETQYF.